This T cell receptor (beta chain) was retrieved from a study of technical replicates of blood from a handful of donors. Only in-frame clones appear in the TCRdb table, and some are missing; sequencing was by immunoSEQ multiplex PCR. Among over 75,000 clones, nearly 98% were seen once, and the ten largest hold under 0.3%. V gave up 7 bases and J gave up 2 bases; unmatched junction bases: 8. The CDR3 has 14 residues. Per the germline V gene, CDR1 is WSHSY and CDR2 is SAAADI. This clonotype was sampled from a human donor in good health. The sequenced sample consisted of T cells isolated from PBMCs. This chain joins TRBV10-2 and TRBJ2-7; 7 bases are shared with TRBD2. The CDR3 sequence is CASKGRTRAYEQYF. The CDR3 DNA is TGCGCCAGCAAGGGGAGGACTAGAGCCTACGAGCAGTACTTC.